This T cell receptor beta chain was profiled in a study of blood T cell repertoires in COVID-19. The CDR3 has 13 residues. The germline V gene has CDR1 MGHRA and CDR2 YSYEKL. Trimming pared 2 bases from V and 2 bases from J, leaving 7 bases between. Profiled with immunoSEQ multiplex PCR; TCRdb holds only in-frame clones, not every one. In the table there are about 50,000 clones, more than 70% of which are singletons. In its sample, this clone was seen once. V is TRBV4-1 and J is TRBJ2-7; D is undetermined. Specimen: peripheral blood. The source is a man aged 55 to 70 with acute or convalescent COVID-19. The CDR3 loop reads CASSQPPTYEQYF. The CDR3 region has the DNA TGCGCCAGCAGCCAACCTCCTACCTACGAGCAGTACTTC.